Below, one T cell receptor beta chain is given with its context. The sample comes from a study of blood T cell repertoires in COVID-19. With V trimmed by 5 bases and J by 0 bases, 4 bases remained unmatched. The CDR3 spans 15 residues. CDR1 and CDR2 from the germline V gene are SGHVS and FQNEAQ. TCRdb keeps only in-frame clones here, not all; method: immunoSEQ multiplex PCR. The sample holds hundreds of thousands of clones, 88% seen once. This sequence joins TRBV7-8 and TRBJ1-5; the match to TRBD1 covers 7 bases. Specimen: PBMCs or T cells enriched from blood (not recorded which). The receptor comes from a middle-aged woman with acute COVID-19. DNA of the CDR3: TGTGCCAGCAGCCCACAGGGGCCTAGCAATCAGCCCCAGCATTTT. Residues: CASSPQGPSNQPQHF. The complete variable domain, with remaining parts taken from reference TRBV7-8 and TRBJ1-5, reads GAGVSQSPRYKVAKRGQDVALRCDPISGHVSLFWYQQALGQGPEFLTYFQNEAQLDKSGLPSDRFFAERPEGSVSTLKIQRTQQEDSAVYLCASSPQGPSNQPQHFGDGTRLSIL.